A single sample gave rise to the 4 T cell receptor beta chains below, sequenced in a study of identical twins (dated by TCRdb to about 2016). The library relied on 5' RACE. The run used an Illumina HiSeq 2000. Clones were called with MiXCR by TCRdb after fastp trimmed the public reads at Q25, and only in-frame beta chains were retained. Every CDR3 protein is listed once, alongside the most common genes and DNA of its rows. The sample includes roughly 230,000 distinct CDR3 sequences, with about 9% observed a single time. The ten biggest clones cover less than 4% of the sample. These data are also associated with another study on yellow fever vaccine responses in identical twins.

The sample was CD8+ T cells sorted from blood. These receptors all come from a woman between 18 and 29 years old in good health.

This clonotype was detected a few times. J is TRBJ2-1 and V is TRBV9; D is ambiguous. The V gene lost 0 bases and the J gene lost 8 bases, with 9 bases spanning the gap. The germline V gene encodes CDR1 SGDLS and CDR2 YYNGEE. This CDR3 spans 13 amino acids. Here the CDR3 reads CASSVDSPHEQFF. The DNA of the CDR3 is TGTGCCAGCAGCGTAGACAGCCCGCATGAGCAGTTCTTC.

The chain links TRBV6-4 to TRBJ1-5, with TRBD1 as a possible D gene (5 bases). Trimming stripped 3 bases from V and 0 bases from J, with 6 bases between. Germline V gene data show CDR1 as MRHNA and CDR2 as SNTAGT. This CDR3 is 14 amino acids long. The CDR3 loop is CASSEGDSNQPQHF. Written as DNA, the CDR3 is TGTGCCAGCAGTGAGGGGGATAGCAATCAGCCCCAGCATTTT.

The chain employs TRBV27 and TRBJ1-1; D unresolved. The CDR3 has 15 amino acids. From germline, CDR1 is MNHEY and CDR2 SMNVEV (reference sequence). Deletions cut 4 bases from V and 0 bases from J, with 12 bases between. The chain's CDR3 is CASSSQQNMNTEAFF. Here the CDR3 DNA reads TGTGCCAGCAGTTCGCAGCAGAACATGAACACTGAAGCTTTCTTT.

The chain uses TRBV28 and TRBJ2-7; 7 nucleotides agree with TRBD1. Germline V gene data show CDR1 as MDHEN and CDR2 as SYDVKM. The CDR3 contains 15 residues. After removal of 6 bases from V and 3 bases from J, the junction contained 11 bases not matched to a gene. Here the CDR3 DNA reads TGTGCCAGCAGGGACCCACGGGACAGTTACTACGAGCAGTACTTC. This encodes CASRDPRDSYYEQYF. Looking up the rest from reference TRBV28 and TRBJ2-7 gives the full variable domain: DVKVTQSSRYLVKRTGEKVFLECVQDMDHENMFWYRQDPGLGLRLIYFSYDVKMKEKGDIPEGYSVSREKKERFSLILESASTNQTSMYLCASRDPRDSYYEQYFGPGTRLTVT.